Given below is one T cell receptor (beta chain) in context. This sample was taken from a study of CD8 T cells in Susac syndrome. CDR3 length: 19 residues. Trimming took 5 bases from V and 1 from J; bases not matched to a gene: 14. Random hexamers were used to reverse transcribe the RNA input (roughly 0.5 to 1 ug). A single record per CDR3 protein comes from TCRdb applying MiXCR to the immunoSEQ multiplex PCR reads. The sample includes some 120,000 distinct CDR3 sequences, 85% to 95% seen only once; the top ten take more than 0.25%. Sequences were obtained from CD8+ T cells from PBMCs. This receptor was identified in a human donor with multiple sclerosis. This sequence joins TRBV12-3 or TRBV12-4 and TRBJ2-5; 12 bases are shared with TRBD2. The CDR3 region is CASSKETSGGLGVQETQYF. The CDR3 DNA is TGTGCCAGCAGTAAAGAGACTAGCGGGGGACTAGGGGTCCAAGAGACCCAGTACTTC.